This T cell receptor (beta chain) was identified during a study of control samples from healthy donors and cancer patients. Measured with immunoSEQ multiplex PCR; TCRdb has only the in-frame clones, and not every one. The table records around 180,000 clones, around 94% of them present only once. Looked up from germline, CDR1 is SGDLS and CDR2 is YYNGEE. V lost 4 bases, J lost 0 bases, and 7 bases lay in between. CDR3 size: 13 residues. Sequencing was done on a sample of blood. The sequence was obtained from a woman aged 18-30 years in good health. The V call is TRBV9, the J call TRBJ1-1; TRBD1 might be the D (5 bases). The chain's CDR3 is CASSPGLNTEAFF. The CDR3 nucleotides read TGTGCCAGCAGCCCGGGGCTGAACACTGAAGCTTTCTTT.